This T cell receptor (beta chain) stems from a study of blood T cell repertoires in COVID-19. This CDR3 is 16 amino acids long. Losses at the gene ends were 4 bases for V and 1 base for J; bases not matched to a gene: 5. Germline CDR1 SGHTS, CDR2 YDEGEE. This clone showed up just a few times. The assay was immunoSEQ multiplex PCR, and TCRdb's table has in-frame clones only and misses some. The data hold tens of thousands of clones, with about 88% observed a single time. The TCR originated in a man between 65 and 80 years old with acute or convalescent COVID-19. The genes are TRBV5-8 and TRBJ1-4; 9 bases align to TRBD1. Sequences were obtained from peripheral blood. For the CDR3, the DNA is TGTGCCAGCAGCAGGGGACAGGGATTAACTAATGAAAAACTGTTTTTT. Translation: CASSRGQGLTNEKLFF.